Presented here are 6 T cell receptor beta chains from one specimen sequenced in a study of blood T cell repertoires in COVID-19 (dated by TCRdb to the early 2020s). The library was built by means of the immunoSEQ multiplex PCR assay. TCRdb carries this immuneACCESS record with in-frame sequences only. Its versions omit some clonotypes, under half of them owing to an unresolved V gene in the studies checked, with the rest unexplained. This sample has under 250,000 clones in its table, and approximately 84% of those were observed once. Approximately 10% of the sample belongs to the ten largest clones. The source material was peripheral blood. These receptors were taken from a man in his fifties with COVID-19, enrolled during active disease.

The chain carries TRBV5-1 and TRBJ2-7; 10 bases align to TRBD1. The V and J ends lost 3 bases and 8 bases, in that order; junction bases with no gene match: 11. Looked up from germline, CDR1 is SGHRS and CDR2 is YFSETQ. CDR3 length equals 15 residues. The CDR3 is CASSSGGQGYGQQYF. In DNA, the CDR3 is TGCGCCAGCAGCTCAGGGGGACAGGGGTATGGCCAGCAGTACTTC.

The genes are TRBV4-3 and TRBJ2-7; tentatively, D is TRBD2 (5 bases). From germline, CDR1 is LGHNA and CDR2 YSLEER. Trimming stripped 2 bases from V and 0 bases from J, with 11 bases between. The CDR3 extends over 15 amino acids. The chain's CDR3 is CASSQLRGSSYEQYF. CDR3 coding DNA: TGCGCCAGCAGCCAATTGCGAGGGAGCTCCTACGAGCAGTACTTC.

The chain recombines TRBV5-8 with TRBJ2-5, with 10 bases matching TRBD2. V lost 0 bases, J lost 2 bases, and 4 bases stayed unmatched. The CDR3 consists of 16 residues. CDR1 is SGHTS and CDR2 is YDEGEE in the germline V gene. CDR3 loop: CASSLGTSGKQETQYF. In DNA, the CDR3 is TGTGCCAGCAGCTTGGGGACTAGCGGCAAACAAGAGACCCAGTACTTC.

V and J are TRBV7-2 and TRBJ2-3; the match to TRBD1 covers 7 bases. The length of the CDR3 is 16 residues. With V trimmed by 5 bases and J by 3 bases, 11 bases remained unmatched. Germline CDR1 SGHTA, CDR2 FQGNSA. DNA for the CDR3: TGTGCCAGCAGCAAGGGTTTCAGGGGGAGAACAGATACGCAGTATTTT. It is translated as CASSKGFRGRTDTQYF.

This clone was seen just once. The chain links TRBV19 to TRBJ2-7; 12 positions match TRBD1. J gave up 7 bases and V 5 bases, and 6 bases lay outside the gene matches. The length of the CDR3 is 14 residues. Germline V gives CDR1 LNHDA, CDR2 SQIVND (reference sequence). The CDR3, as DNA: TGTGCCAGTAGTCCCCGGGACAGGGGGCAAGAGCAGTACTTC. This translates into CASSPRDRGQEQYF.

The chain couples TRBV3-1 (or the pseudogene TRBV3-2) to TRBJ2-5, with D possibly TRBD2 on 6 matching bases. Germline lookup yields CDR1 LGHDT and CDR2 YNNKEL (reference sequence). The germline V and J ends were trimmed by 2 bases and 4 bases, with 8 bases remaining between them. This CDR3 is 13 amino acids long. DNA for the CDR3: TGTGCCAGCAGCCAATGGGAGGTAGAGACCCAGTACTTC. It is translated as CASSQWEVETQYF.